A single T cell receptor beta chain is shown here with its context. Source study methods: Estimates of nucleated cell counts were drawn from the amplification of reference gene primers. Generated by immunoSEQ multiplex PCR, the TCRdb table keeps only in-frame clones and is missing some. The V and J calls and the clone size are those of that table, but D and trimming were determined from the DNA. Here the sample spans around 260,000 clones, around 90% being singletons. The data originate from a study of blood T cell repertoires in COVID-19. Study as a whole: T cells, B-cell-depleted T cells, or PBMCs supplied cDNA or gDNA.

Individuals drawn from around 24 US areas were roughly 18 to 89 years old. Recovered status applied to Cohort 3 donors who had two consecutive negative PCRs. It also applied to those with clearance or with symptom resolution. Sequences were obtained from PBMCs or T cells enriched from blood (not recorded which). This receptor was obtained from a woman aged 25 to 39 who had recovered from COVID-19.

The CDR3 spells CASSVAAGGLNEQFF. DNA of the CDR3: TGTGCCAGCAGCGTAGCAGCGGGAGGGCTTAATGAGCAGTTCTTC. The chain links TRBV9 to TRBJ2-1; 10 nucleotides match TRBD2. Per the germline V gene, CDR1 is SGDLS and CDR2 is YYNGEE. V was pared by 0 bases and J by 7 bases, with 4 bases of the junction left unmatched. The CDR3 runs to 15 residues.